The 10 T cell receptor beta chains below all came from one sample that was sequenced in a study of identical twins. Each CDR3 protein is one row after TCRdb ran MiXCR on the 5' RACE reads. Of approximately 470,000 distinct CDR3 sequences listed, approximately 15% were seen once; the top ten hold approximately 0.52%. The same data also contributed to another study, on yellow fever vaccine responses in identical twins.

Sequencing was carried out using CD4+ T cells sorted from blood. Receptors originate from a woman aged 18-29 years in good health.

This chain joins TRBV19 and TRBJ2-1, with 9 bases matching TRBD1. The V segment lost 5 bases and the J segment 14 bases; nucleotides outside the gene matches: 16. CDR3 length: 15 amino acids. Germline V CDR1 and CDR2: LNHDA, SQIVND (reference sequence). The CDR3 reads CASSPTGGKSNSEFF. The DNA for the CDR3 is TGTGCCAGTAGTCCGACAGGGGGAAAATCAAATTCGGAGTTCTTC.

This clonotype was found a few times. The chain carries TRBV5-6 and TRBJ2-3; D is possibly TRBD2 (5 bases). CDR1 SGHDT and CDR2 YYEEEE come from the germline V gene. The CDR3 contains 15 residues. The V end lost 0 bases, the J end lost 0 bases, and 8 bases lay between the germline ends. The CDR3 loop reads CASSLAERSTDTQYF. CDR3 DNA sequence: TGTGCCAGCAGCTTGGCAGAGCGGAGCACAGATACGCAGTATTTT. The complete variable domain, with remaining parts taken from reference TRBV5-6 and TRBJ2-3, reads DAGVTQSPTHLIKTRGQQVTLRCSPKSGHDTVSWYQQALGQGPQFIFQYYEEEERQRGNFPDRFSGHQFPNYSSELNVNALLLGDSALYLCASSLAERSTDTQYFGPGTRLTVL.

The chain combines TRBV28 with TRBJ1-5; 9 bases match TRBD1. The V gene's germline CDR1 is MDHEN and CDR2 SYDVKM. CDR3 size: 14 residues. Trimming at V came to 6 bases and at J to 7 bases, leaving 7 bases not matched to a gene. The CDR3 nucleotides are TGTGCCAGCAGCCGGGACAGGGTGGAGCAGCCCCAGCATTTT. Protein product: CASSRDRVEQPQHF. The full variable domain, with the rest looked up from reference TRBV28 and TRBJ1-5, is DVKVTQSSRYLVKRTGEKVFLECVQDMDHENMFWYRQDPGLGLRLIYFSYDVKMKEKGDIPEGYSVSREKKERFSLILESASTNQTSMYLCASSRDRVEQPQHFGDGTRLSIL.

The sample holds a few counts of this clonotype. V and J are TRBV11-1 and TRBJ2-6; perhaps D is TRBD1 or TRBD2 (5 bases each). Germline V gives CDR1 SGHAT, CDR2 FQDESV (reference sequence). This CDR3 has 18 amino acids. Trimming stripped 7 bases from V and 0 bases from J, with 19 bases between. CDR3 DNA sequence: TGTGCCAGCACCATAATTCTGGGGGTAGGCTCTGGGGCCAACGTCCTGACTTTC. Amino acid sequence: CASTIILGVGSGANVLTF.

This clonotype was observed a handful of times. The chain carries TRBV11-2 and TRBJ2-2; D possibly uses TRBD1 or TRBD2 (5 bases each). V was shortened by 5 bases and J by 0 bases, with 13 bases between the two germline ends. Looked up from germline, CDR1 is SGHAT and CDR2 is FQNNGV. This CDR3 is 16 amino acids long. The CDR3 loop reads CASSPGPIANTGELFF. In DNA form, the CDR3 reads TGTGCCAGCAGCCCGGGACCTATTGCGAACACCGGGGAGCTGTTTTTT.

The chain has TRBV4-3 and TRBJ2-3; weak D call: TRBD2 (6 bases). With 5 bases removed from V and 3 bases from J, the gap between germline ends came to 18 bases. The CDR3 is made up of 16 amino acids. Per the germline V gene, CDR1 is LGHNA and CDR2 is YSLEER. The CDR3 protein is CASSEAGTSLTDTQYF. Here the CDR3 DNA reads TGCGCCAGCAGCGAGGCGGGGACCTCTCTTACAGATACGCAGTATTTT.

This clonotype was detected only once. This chain joins TRBV5-1 and TRBJ2-7, with 9 bases aligning to TRBD1. Germline CDR1 is SGHRS and CDR2 is YFSETQ. CDR3 size: 12 residues. The junction had 7 bases not matched to a gene; V was cut back by 4 bases and J by 11 bases. CDR3 coding DNA: TGCGCCAGCAGCGAGGACAGGGGTGGTGAGTACTTC. Translating it yields CASSEDRGGEYF.

This clonotype was seen a handful of times. The chain recombines TRBV6-1 with TRBJ2-5, with D possibly called TRBD1 or TRBD2 (5 bases each). Deletions cut 8 bases from V and 5 bases from J, with 15 bases between. CDR3 length: 13 residues. Looked up from germline, CDR1 is MNHNS and CDR2 is SASEGT. The chain's CDR3 is CASGTWGLETQYF. The CDR3, as DNA: TGTGCCAGCGGGACGTGGGGGTTGGAGACCCAGTACTTC.

J is TRBJ2-3 and V is TRBV7-3; tentative D call: TRBD2 (5 bases). CDR3 length equals 12 residues. The V end was cut by 5 bases, the J end by 8 bases, with 11 bases between. Germline V gives CDR1 SGHTA, CDR2 FQGTGA. CDR3 in DNA: TGTGCCAGCAGCGGGCGTGGACTTACGCAGTATTTT. The encoded protein is CASSGRGLTQYF.

This clonotype was counted only a few times. This chain joins TRBV24-1 and TRBJ2-1, with D perhaps matching TRBD1 (6 bases). The CDR3 sequence is 15 residues long. Germline V CDR1 and CDR2: KGHDR, SFDVKD. Trimming stripped 3 bases from V and 2 bases from J, with 10 bases between. The CDR3, as DNA: TGTGCCACCAGTGATGGACAGTTCACCTACAATGAGCAGTTCTTC. Amino acid sequence: CATSDGQFTYNEQFF.